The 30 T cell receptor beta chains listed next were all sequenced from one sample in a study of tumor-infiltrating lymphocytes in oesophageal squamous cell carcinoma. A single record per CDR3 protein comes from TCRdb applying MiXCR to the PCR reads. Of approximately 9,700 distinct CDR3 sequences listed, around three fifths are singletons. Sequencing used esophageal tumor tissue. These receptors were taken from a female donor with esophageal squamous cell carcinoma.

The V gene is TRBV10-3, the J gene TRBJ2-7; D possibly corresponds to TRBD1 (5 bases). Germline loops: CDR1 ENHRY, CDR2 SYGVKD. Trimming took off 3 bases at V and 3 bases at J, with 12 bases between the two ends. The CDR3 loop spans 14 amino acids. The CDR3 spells CAISESQGFYEQYF. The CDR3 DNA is TGTGCCATCAGTGAAAGCCAGGGTTTCTACGAGCAGTACTTC.

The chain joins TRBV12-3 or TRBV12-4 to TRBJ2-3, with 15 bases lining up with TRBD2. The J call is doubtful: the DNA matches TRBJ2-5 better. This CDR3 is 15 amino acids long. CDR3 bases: TGTGCCAGCACTATGGGACTAGCGGGAGGAGAGACCCAGTACTTC. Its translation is CASTMGLAGGETQYF.

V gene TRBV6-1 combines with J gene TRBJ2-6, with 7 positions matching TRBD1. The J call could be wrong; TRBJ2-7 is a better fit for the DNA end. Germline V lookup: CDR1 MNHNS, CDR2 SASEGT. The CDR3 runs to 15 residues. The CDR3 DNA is TGTGCCAGCAGTGAATTGGGACAGAGGATTTACGAGCAGTACTTC. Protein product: CASSELGQRIYEQYF.

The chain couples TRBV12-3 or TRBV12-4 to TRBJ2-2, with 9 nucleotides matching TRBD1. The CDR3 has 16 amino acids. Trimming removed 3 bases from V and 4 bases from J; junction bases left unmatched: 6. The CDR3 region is CASSFGTGFGTGELFF. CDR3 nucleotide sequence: TGTGCCAGCAGTTTCGGGACAGGGTTTGGCACCGGGGAGCTGTTTTTT.

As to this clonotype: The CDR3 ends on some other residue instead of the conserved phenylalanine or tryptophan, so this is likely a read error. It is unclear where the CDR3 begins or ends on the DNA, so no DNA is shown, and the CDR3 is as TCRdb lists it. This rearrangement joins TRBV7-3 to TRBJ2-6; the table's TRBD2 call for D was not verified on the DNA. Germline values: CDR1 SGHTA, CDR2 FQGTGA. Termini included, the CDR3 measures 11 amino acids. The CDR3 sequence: CASSPSPYFGA.

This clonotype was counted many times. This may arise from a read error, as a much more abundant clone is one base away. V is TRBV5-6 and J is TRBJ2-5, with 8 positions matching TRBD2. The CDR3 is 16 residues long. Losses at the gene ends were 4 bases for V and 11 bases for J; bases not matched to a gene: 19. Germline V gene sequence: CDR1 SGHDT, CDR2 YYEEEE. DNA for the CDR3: TGTGCCAGCAGCATACAACTAGCGGCCACTTACAATGAGCAGTACTTC. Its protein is CASSIQLAATYNEQYF.

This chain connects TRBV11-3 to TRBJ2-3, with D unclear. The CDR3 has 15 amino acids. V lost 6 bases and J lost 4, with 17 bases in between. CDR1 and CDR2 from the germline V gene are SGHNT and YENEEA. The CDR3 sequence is CASSQDPSGPDTQYF. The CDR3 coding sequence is TGTGCCAGCAGTCAGGACCCCTCAGGCCCAGATACGCAGTATTTT.

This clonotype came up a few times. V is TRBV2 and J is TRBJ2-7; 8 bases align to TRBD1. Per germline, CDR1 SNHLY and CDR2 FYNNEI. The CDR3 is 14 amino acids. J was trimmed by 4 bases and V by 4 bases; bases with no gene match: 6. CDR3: CASSGGDRRYEQYF. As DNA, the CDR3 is TGTGCCAGCAGTGGTGGGGACAGGCGGTACGAGCAGTACTTC.

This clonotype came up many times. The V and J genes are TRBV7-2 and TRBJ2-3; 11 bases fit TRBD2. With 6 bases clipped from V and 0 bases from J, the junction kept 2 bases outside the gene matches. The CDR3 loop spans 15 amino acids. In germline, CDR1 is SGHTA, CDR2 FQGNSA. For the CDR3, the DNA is TGTGCCAGCAGGCGGACTAGCGGGAGCACAGATACGCAGTATTTT. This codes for CASRRTSGSTDTQYF.

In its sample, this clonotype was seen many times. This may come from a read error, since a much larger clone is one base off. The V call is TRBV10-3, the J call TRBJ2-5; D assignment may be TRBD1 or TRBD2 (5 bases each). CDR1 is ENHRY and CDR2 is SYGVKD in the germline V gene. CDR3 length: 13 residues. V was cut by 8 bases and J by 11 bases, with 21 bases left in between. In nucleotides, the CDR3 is TGTGCCATCGGGACCCCGGGTGGAAATGAGCAGTACTTC. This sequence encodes CAIGTPGGNEQYF.

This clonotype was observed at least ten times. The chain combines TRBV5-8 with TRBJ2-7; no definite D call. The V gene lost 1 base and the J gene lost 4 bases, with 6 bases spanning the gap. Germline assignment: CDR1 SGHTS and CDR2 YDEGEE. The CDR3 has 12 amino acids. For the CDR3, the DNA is TGTGCCAGCAGCTTGATCTTGTACGAGCAGTACTTC. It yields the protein CASSLILYEQYF.

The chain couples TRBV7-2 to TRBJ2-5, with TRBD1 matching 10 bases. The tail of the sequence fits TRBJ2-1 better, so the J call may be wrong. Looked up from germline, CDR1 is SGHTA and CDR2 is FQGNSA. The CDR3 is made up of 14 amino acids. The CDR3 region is CASRPGTGADEQFF. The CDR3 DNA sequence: TGTGCCAGCAGACCCGGGACAGGGGCCGATGAGCAGTTCTTC.

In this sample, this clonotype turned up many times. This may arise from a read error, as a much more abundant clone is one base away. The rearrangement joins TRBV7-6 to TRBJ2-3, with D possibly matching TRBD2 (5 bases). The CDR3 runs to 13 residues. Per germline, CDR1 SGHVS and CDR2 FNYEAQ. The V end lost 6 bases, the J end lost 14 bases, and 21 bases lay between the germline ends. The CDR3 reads CASSSVRTGELYF. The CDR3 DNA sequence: TGTGCCAGCAGTTCAGTTCGGACCGGGGAGCTGTATTTT.

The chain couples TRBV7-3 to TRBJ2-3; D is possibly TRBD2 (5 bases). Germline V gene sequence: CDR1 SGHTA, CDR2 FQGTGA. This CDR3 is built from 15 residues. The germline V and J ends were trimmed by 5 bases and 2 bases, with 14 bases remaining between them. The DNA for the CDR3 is TGTGCCAGCAGCCCTGGAGCGGCCCTCACAGATACGCAGTATTTT. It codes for CASSPGAALTDTQYF.

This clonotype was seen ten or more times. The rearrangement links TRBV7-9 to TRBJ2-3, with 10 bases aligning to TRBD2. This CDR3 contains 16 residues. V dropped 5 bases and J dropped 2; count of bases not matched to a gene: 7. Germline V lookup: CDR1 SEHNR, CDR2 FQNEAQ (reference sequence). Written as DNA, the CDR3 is TGTGCCAGCAGCCCAGCTAGCGGGAGTATCACAGATACGCAGTATTTT. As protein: CASSPASGSITDTQYF.

Written as DNA, the CDR3 is TGTGCCAGCAGGCCAGAATCTAGAGGGAACACTGAAGCTTTCTTT. It codes for CASRPESRGNTEAFF. The V call is TRBV7-2, the J call TRBJ1-1; D gene unclear. CDR1 and CDR2 from the germline V gene are SGHTA and FQGNSA. Trimming left V 6 bases short and J 1 base short, with 15 bases between. This CDR3 has 15 residues.

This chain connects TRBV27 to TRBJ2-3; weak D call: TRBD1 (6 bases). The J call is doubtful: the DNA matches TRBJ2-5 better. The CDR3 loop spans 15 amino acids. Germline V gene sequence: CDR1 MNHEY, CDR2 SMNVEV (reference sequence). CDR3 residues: CASRPGTPDLETQYF. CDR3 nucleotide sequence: TGTGCCAGCAGACCCGGGACACCCGACCTGGAGACCCAGTACTTC.

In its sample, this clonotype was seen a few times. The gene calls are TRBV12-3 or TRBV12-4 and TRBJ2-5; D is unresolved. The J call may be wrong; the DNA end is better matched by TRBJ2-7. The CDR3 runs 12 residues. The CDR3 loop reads CASSKRSYEQYF. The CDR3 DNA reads TGTGCCAGCAGTAAAAGGTCCTACGAGCAGTACTTC.

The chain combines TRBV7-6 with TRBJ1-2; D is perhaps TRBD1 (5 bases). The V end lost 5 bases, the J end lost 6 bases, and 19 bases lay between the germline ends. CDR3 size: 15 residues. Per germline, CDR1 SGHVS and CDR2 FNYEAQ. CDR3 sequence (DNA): TGTGCCAGCAGCCACGCCGTGGGGGTTGGGGATGGCTACACCTTC. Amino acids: CASSHAVGVGDGYTF.

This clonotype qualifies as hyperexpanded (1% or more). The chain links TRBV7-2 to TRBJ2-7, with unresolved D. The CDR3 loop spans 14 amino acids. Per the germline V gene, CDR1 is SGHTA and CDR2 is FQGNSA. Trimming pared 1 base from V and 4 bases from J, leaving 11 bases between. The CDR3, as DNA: TGTGCCAGCAGCTTAGGTGGCGGCCTTTACGAGCAGTACTTC. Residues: CASSLGGGLYEQYF.

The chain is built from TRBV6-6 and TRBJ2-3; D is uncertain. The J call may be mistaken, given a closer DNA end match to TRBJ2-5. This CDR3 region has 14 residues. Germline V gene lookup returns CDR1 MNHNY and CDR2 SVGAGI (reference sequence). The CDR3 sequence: CASRERWKGETQYF. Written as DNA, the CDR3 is TGTGCCAGCAGAGAAAGGTGGAAAGGGGAGACCCAGTACTTC.

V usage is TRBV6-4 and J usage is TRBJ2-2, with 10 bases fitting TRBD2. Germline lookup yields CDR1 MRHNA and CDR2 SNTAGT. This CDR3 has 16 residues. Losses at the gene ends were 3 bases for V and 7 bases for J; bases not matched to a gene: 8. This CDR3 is CASSEFASGSIGELFF. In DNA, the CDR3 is TGTGCCAGCAGTGAGTTCGCTAGCGGGAGTATCGGGGAGCTGTTTTTT.

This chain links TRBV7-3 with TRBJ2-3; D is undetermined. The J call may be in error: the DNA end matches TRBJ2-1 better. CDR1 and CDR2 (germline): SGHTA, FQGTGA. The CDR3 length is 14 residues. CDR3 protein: CASSLTEASNEQFF. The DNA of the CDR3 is TGTGCCAGCAGCTTAACGGAAGCCAGCAATGAGCAGTTCTTC.

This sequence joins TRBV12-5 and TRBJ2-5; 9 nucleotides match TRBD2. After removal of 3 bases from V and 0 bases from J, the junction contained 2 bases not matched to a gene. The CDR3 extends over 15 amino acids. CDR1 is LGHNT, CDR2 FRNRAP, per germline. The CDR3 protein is CASGFGLAYQETQYF. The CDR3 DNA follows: TGTGCTAGTGGTTTCGGACTAGCGTACCAAGAGACCCAGTACTTC.

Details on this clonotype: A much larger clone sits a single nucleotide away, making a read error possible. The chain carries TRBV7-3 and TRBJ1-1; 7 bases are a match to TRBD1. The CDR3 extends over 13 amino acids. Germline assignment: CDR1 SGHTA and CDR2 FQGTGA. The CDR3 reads CVSSLSRGTEAFF. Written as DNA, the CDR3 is TGTGTCAGCAGCTTATCCAGGGGGACTGAAGCTTTCTTT.

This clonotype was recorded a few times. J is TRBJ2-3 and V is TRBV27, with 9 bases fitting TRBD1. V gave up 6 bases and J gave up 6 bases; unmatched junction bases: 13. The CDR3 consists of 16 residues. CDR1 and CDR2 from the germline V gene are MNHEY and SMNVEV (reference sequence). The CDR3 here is CASRTRGDRVPDTQYF. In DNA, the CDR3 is TGTGCCAGCAGAACACGGGGGGACAGGGTCCCTGATACGCAGTATTTT.

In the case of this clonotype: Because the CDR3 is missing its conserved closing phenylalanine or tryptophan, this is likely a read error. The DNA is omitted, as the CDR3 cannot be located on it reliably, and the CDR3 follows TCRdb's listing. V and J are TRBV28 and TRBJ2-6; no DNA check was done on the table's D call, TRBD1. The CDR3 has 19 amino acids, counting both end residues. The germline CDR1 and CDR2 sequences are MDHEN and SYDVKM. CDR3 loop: CASGTETGRTGGQPQHFGD.

The CDR3 spells CASRGTGGLDEQFF. CDR3 in DNA: TGTGCCAGCAGAGGGACAGGGGGACTCGATGAGCAGTTCTTC. J is TRBJ2-4 and V is TRBV7-6; 11 nucleotides match TRBD1. The J call is doubtful: the DNA matches TRBJ2-1 better. Germline V CDR1 and CDR2: SGHVS, FNYEAQ. The CDR3 consists of 14 residues.

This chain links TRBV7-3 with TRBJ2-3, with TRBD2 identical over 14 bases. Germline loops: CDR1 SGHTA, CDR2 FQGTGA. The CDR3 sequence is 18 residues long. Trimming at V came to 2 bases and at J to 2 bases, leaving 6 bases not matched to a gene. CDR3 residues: CASSLGTSGSSYTDTQYF. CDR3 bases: TGTGCCAGCAGCTTAGGGACTAGCGGGAGCTCGTACACAGATACGCAGTATTTT. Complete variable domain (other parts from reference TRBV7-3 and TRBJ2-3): GAGVSQTPSNKVTEKGKYVELRCDPISGHTALYWYRQSLGQGPEFLIYFQGTGAADDSGLPNDRFFAVRPEGSVSTLKIQRTERGDSAVYLCASSLGTSGSSYTDTQYFGPGTRLTVL.

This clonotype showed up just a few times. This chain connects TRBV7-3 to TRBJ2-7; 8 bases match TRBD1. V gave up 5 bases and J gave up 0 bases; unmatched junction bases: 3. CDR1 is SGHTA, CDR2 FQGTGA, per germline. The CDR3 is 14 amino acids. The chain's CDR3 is CASSLDRDSYEQYF. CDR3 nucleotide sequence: TGTGCCAGCAGCCTGGACAGGGACTCCTACGAGCAGTACTTC.